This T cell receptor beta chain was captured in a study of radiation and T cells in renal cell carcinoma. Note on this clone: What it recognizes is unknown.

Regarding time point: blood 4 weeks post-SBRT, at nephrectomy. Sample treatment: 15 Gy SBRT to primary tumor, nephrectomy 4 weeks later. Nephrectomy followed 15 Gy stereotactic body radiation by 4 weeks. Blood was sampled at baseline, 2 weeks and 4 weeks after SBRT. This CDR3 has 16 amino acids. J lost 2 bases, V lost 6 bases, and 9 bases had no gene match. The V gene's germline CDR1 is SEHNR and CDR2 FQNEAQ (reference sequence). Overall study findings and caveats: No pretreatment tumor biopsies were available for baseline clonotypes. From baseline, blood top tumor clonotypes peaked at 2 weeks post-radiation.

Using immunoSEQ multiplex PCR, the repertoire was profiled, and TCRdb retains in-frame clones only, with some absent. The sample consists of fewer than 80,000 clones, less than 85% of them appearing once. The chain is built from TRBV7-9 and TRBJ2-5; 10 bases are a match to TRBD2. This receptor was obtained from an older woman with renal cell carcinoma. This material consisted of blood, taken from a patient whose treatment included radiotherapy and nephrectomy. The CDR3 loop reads CASSSLAGVQQETQYF. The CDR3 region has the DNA TGTGCCAGCAGTTCCCTAGCGGGGGTCCAACAAGAGACCCAGTACTTC.